This TCR beta chain stems from a study of CD8 T cells in Susac syndrome. Findings and limits, study-wide: Total CD8+ and CD8+ TEMRA repertoires contained sixteen and five Susac-specific public clones, respectively.

The RNA, roughly 0.45 to 1 ug, was put through reverse transcription using random hexamers. TCRdb called the immunoSEQ multiplex PCR reads again in MiXCR, with one record for every CDR3 protein. The data hold more than 150,000 distinct CDR3 sequences, with approximately 95% observed a single time. With regard to this clonotype: The antigen is undetermined.

Germline CDR1 is MNHEY and CDR2 is SVGEGT. The CDR3 extends over 15 amino acids. J gave up 4 bases and V 7 bases, and 7 bases lay outside the gene matches. Specimen: CD8+ T cells from PBMCs. The rearrangement links TRBV6-2 or TRBV6-3 to TRBJ2-3; 11 bases are shared with TRBD2. This TCR was sampled from a human donor with Susac syndrome. The CDR3 spells CASTPLAGAPDTQYF. The CDR3 coding sequence is TGTGCCAGCACCCCACTAGCGGGGGCACCAGATACGCAGTATTTT.